Below, 8 T cell receptor beta chains from the same sample are listed, as sequenced in a study of PD-1 blockade in mismatch repair-deficient tumors. The data were produced by immunoSEQ multiplex PCR, yet TCRdb's version contains in-frame clones alone and is incomplete. The table lists approximately 37,000 clones, around 84% of them singletons. Source: peripheral blood, taken less than 95 weeks after starting pembrolizumab. These receptor sequences come from an adult with mismatch repair-deficient cancer.

This sequence joins TRBV6-6 and TRBJ2-3; TRBD2 aligns across 10 bases. Germline loops: CDR1 MNHNY, CDR2 SVGAGI (reference sequence). This CDR3 has 16 residues. V trimming: 6 bases; J trimming: 3 bases; junction bases outside the gene matches: 9. For the CDR3, the DNA is TGTGCCAGCAGCCGGACTAGCGGAGTGGGGACAGATACGCAGTATTTT. Its translation: CASSRTSGVGTDTQYF.

The chain uses TRBV27 and TRBJ1-1; a weak D match, TRBD1 (5 bases). V was cut by 8 bases and J by 3 bases, with 16 bases left in between. The V gene's germline CDR1 is MNHEY and CDR2 SMNVEV (reference sequence). There are 14 residues in the CDR3. Here the CDR3 reads CASVSGGMHTEAFF. CDR3 coding DNA: TGTGCCAGCGTATCTGGGGGTATGCACACTGAAGCTTTCTTT.

The gene calls are TRBV5-1 and TRBJ2-3; 7 nucleotides match TRBD2. The CDR3 is made up of 16 amino acids. Germline assignment: CDR1 SGHRS and CDR2 YFSETQ. Trimming at V came to 3 bases and at J to 4 bases, leaving 11 bases not matched to a gene. Here the CDR3 reads CASSSQAGVVADTQYF. CDR3 coding DNA: TGCGCCAGCAGCTCCCAGGCGGGAGTTGTGGCAGATACGCAGTATTTT.

The CDR3, as DNA: TGCGCCAGCAGTGAGGGGGTGGGATCTGGAAACGAGCAGTACTTC. This sequence encodes CASSEGVGSGNEQYF. The J gene is TRBJ2-7, the V gene TRBV10-2; D remains unclear. CDR3 size: 15 residues. Trimming left V 2 bases short and J 5 bases short, with 16 bases between. The germline V gene encodes CDR1 WSHSY and CDR2 SAAADI.

The genes are TRBV7-2 and TRBJ2-7; TRBD2 agrees at 8 bases. Unmatched junction bases numbered 8, after V lost 1 base and J lost 6 bases. In germline, CDR1 is SGHTA, CDR2 FQGNSA. This CDR3 spans 15 amino acids. This chain's CDR3 is CASSLDRWREVEQYF. CDR3 DNA sequence: TGTGCCAGCAGCTTAGATAGGTGGCGGGAGGTCGAGCAGTACTTC. Supplemented by reference TRBV7-2 and TRBJ2-7, the full variable domain reads GAGVSQSPSNKVTEKGKDVELRCDPISGHTALYWYRQSLGQGLEFLIYFQGNSAPDKSGLPSDRFSAERTGGSVSTLTIQRTQQEDSAVYLCASSLDRWREVEQYFGPGTRLTVT.

The chain joins TRBV27 to TRBJ1-1, with 9 bases lining up with TRBD1. The CDR3 length is 14 residues. CDR1 is MNHEY and CDR2 is SMNVEV in the germline V gene (reference sequence). Trimming removed 6 bases from V and 4 bases from J; junction bases left unmatched: 6. CDR3 residues: CASRTGGVSTEAFF. CDR3 nucleotide sequence: TGTGCCAGCAGGACAGGGGGGGTGTCCACTGAAGCTTTCTTT.

The chain's CDR3 is CASSLGRRNTEAFF. The CDR3 DNA follows: TGTGCCAGCAGTCTTGGACGGCGGAACACTGAAGCTTTCTTT. This sequence joins TRBV6-5 and TRBJ1-1; D is uncertain. Germline-derived CDR1 and CDR2 are MNHEY and SVGAGI. This CDR3 has 14 amino acids. Trimming removed 5 bases at V and 1 base at J, with 11 bases between.

The chain carries TRBV7-2 and TRBJ2-7; D is unresolved. The CDR3 consists of 10 residues. Looked up from germline, CDR1 is SGHTA and CDR2 is FQGNSA. The V end was cut by 5 bases, the J end by 7 bases, with 6 bases between. The CDR3 sequence: CASSLREQYF. CDR3 bases: TGTGCCAGCAGCCTCAGGGAGCAGTACTTC.